One sample yielded the 20 T cell receptor beta chains listed below, sequenced in a study of vaccination and CD4 T cells after COVID-19. Cultured CD4+ T cell DNA was sequenced using the Oncomine TCR Beta short-read assay. One entry per CDR3 protein, called by TCRdb with MiXCR from the PCR reads. The repertoire holds tens of thousands of distinct CDR3 sequences, with 45% to 65% as singletons. Their recognized antigens are unknown. Treatment denoted: roughly 11-day PBMC culture with coronavirus spike peptide pools or control peptides (ViraFEST assay). Sequencing was carried out using CD4+ T cells from blood, cultured in vitro. The receptors originated from a human donor who had recovered from COVID-19.

This clonotype has a single count. The chain uses TRBV5-4 and TRBJ2-2, with 8 bases that match TRBD1. This CDR3 region has 15 residues. Germline loops: CDR1 SGHNT, CDR2 YYREEE (reference sequence). V trimming: 1 base; J trimming: 5 bases; junction bases outside the gene matches: 4. DNA for the CDR3: TGTGCCAGCAGCTTGCAGGGGGCCGGGACCGGGGAGCTGTTTTTT. This translates into CASSLQGAGTGELFF.

As for this clonotype: No DNA is shown, since the ends of the CDR3 on it are uncertain; the CDR3 is the one TCRdb lists. The chain links TRBV7-5 to TRBJ2-7; the D segment call TRBD1 is taken from the table without a DNA check. TRBV7-5 is listed as a pseudogene. With termini counted, the CDR3 has 14 amino acids. The CDR3 loop reads CISVPEARPHEQYF.

The chain carries TRBV5-1 and TRBJ2-5; D is ambiguous. V gave up 2 bases and J gave up 0 bases, with 2 bases separating them. Germline CDR1 SGHRS, CDR2 YFSETQ. The length of the CDR3 is 12 residues. The CDR3 is CASSFHQETQYF. CDR3 sequence (DNA): TGCGCCAGCAGCTTCCACCAAGAGACCCAGTACTTC.

This clonotype was detected only a few times. This chain joins TRBV7-2 and TRBJ1-1; possibly TRBD1 for D (6 bases). The V end lost 2 bases, the J end lost 2 bases, and 15 bases lay between the germline ends. The germline gives CDR1 SGHTA, CDR2 FQGNSA. The CDR3 is 16 amino acids. DNA for the CDR3: TGTGCCAGCAGCTTAATGGTCGGCAGGGGCAACACTGAAGCTTTCTTT. This sequence encodes CASSLMVGRGNTEAFF.

The genes are TRBV6-1 and TRBJ2-3, with 8 bases aligning to TRBD2. V shed 6 bases, J shed 11 bases, and the junction held 7 bases outside the gene matches. This CDR3 contains 12 residues. The germline V gene has CDR1 MNHNS and CDR2 SASEGT. CDR3 nucleotide sequence: TGTGCCAGCAGCCCCGGCCGGGGGGGGCAGTATTTT. It yields the protein CASSPGRGGQYF.

CDR3 residues: CSASAGANSPLHF. Here the CDR3 DNA reads TGCAGTGCTAGTGCGGGAGCAAATTCACCCCTCCACTTT. The rearrangement links TRBV20-1 to TRBJ1-6, with D hard to call. The CDR3 runs to 13 residues. V shed 3 bases and J shed 7 bases, with 10 bases lying between them. The germline V gene encodes CDR1 DFQATT and CDR2 SNEGSKA (reference sequence).

DNA for the CDR3: TGTGCCAGCAGTTACTCGAATCCAGGGCGGGGTAACTATGGCTACACCTTC. Translation gives CASSYSNPGRGNYGYTF. The V call is TRBV6-2 or TRBV6-3, the J call TRBJ1-2; D may be TRBD1 (5 bases). The germline V and J ends were trimmed by 0 bases and 1 base, with 15 bases remaining between them. The CDR3 runs to 17 residues. CDR1 and CDR2 from the germline V gene are MNHEY and SVGEGT.

This clonotype was seen only a few times. This chain connects TRBV7-9 to TRBJ2-3, with 10 bases matching TRBD2. Germline V CDR1 and CDR2: SEHNR, FQNEAQ (reference sequence). This CDR3 spans 17 amino acids. J was trimmed by 3 bases and V by 5 bases; bases with no gene match: 11. CDR3 region: CASSILGPSGRTDTQYF. The CDR3 DNA reads TGTGCCAGCAGCATCCTCGGTCCTAGCGGGAGAACAGATACGCAGTATTTT.

The chain links TRBV19 to TRBJ1-1; D is perhaps TRBD1 (5 bases). V was trimmed by 3 bases and J by 1 base, leaving 6 bases between them. CDR3 size: 13 residues. The germline V gene has CDR1 LNHDA and CDR2 SQIVND (reference sequence). The CDR3: CASSIGQNTEAFF. The CDR3 DNA reads as TGTGCCAGTAGTATTGGACAGAACACTGAAGCTTTCTTT.

V usage is TRBV6-1 and J usage is TRBJ2-2, with D perhaps matching TRBD1 (6 bases). V lost 6 bases, J lost 7 bases, and 15 bases lay in between. Germline CDR1 reads MNHNS; CDR2 reads SASEGT. The CDR3 is 14 amino acids. CDR3 amino acids: CASSPGRGVGELFF. In nucleotides, the CDR3 is TGTGCCAGCAGCCCAGGCAGGGGAGTCGGGGAGCTGTTTTTT.

This clonotype occurred once. The chain couples TRBV20-1 to TRBJ2-3, with D possibly TRBD1 on 5 matching bases. Trimming left V 6 bases short and J 11 bases short, with 18 bases between. Germline V gives CDR1 DFQATT, CDR2 SNEGSKA (reference sequence). The CDR3 is 12 residues long. The CDR3 DNA follows: TGCAGTGCCTTGGGGCCAGAGAGTGGGCAGTATTTT. Protein: CSALGPESGQYF.

The chain employs TRBV30 and TRBJ2-5; tentatively, D is TRBD2 (6 bases). The CDR3 runs 12 residues. Germline values: CDR1 GTSNPN, CDR2 SVGIG (reference sequence). The CDR3 DNA follows: TGTGCTGTCGAAGGACTACAAGAGACCCAGTACTTC. Its protein product is CAVEGLQETQYF.

The chain couples TRBV25-1 to TRBJ2-7; 14 bases agree with TRBD2. This CDR3 has 24 amino acids. CDR1 and CDR2 from the germline V gene are MGHDK and SYGVNS. The trim removed 2 bases at V and 7 bases at J, leaving 31 bases unmatched. CDR3 DNA sequence: TGTGCCAGCAGTGAAGAGGGGGGGCCTTCAAAGAGGGGGCCCTTGGGACTAGCGGGAGATGAGCAGTACTTC. It encodes CASSEEGGPSKRGPLGLAGDEQYF.

In this sample, this clonotype turned up once. The V gene is TRBV11-2, the J gene TRBJ1-2; 9 bases are a match to TRBD1. There are 15 residues in the CDR3. Germline V lookup: CDR1 SGHAT, CDR2 FQNNGV. Trimming cost V 5 bases and J 8 bases; bases outside gene matches: 12. The CDR3 sequence: CASSRGGQGSTGYTF. DNA for the CDR3: TGTGCCAGCAGCCGGGGGGGACAGGGATCGACGGGCTACACCTTC.

This clonotype was seen more than once but under ten times. The V gene is TRBV7-2, the J gene TRBJ1-6; D remains ambiguous. Germline CDR1 and CDR2: SGHTA and FQGNSA. V was cut by 3 bases and J by 6 bases, with 9 bases left in between. CDR3 size: 14 residues. The CDR3 is CASSFGFPNSPLHF. The CDR3 nucleotides are TGTGCCAGCAGCTTTGGATTTCCTAATTCACCCCTCCACTTT.

This chain joins TRBV27 and TRBJ1-6; the D is unclear. The germline V and J ends were trimmed by 3 bases and 7 bases, with 10 bases remaining between them. Germline loops: CDR1 MNHEY, CDR2 SMNVEV (reference sequence). The length of the CDR3 is 14 residues. The CDR3 reads CASSFGSQNSPLHF. The CDR3 DNA is TGTGCCAGCAGTTTTGGGTCTCAGAATTCACCCCTCCACTTT.

This clonotype was recorded a few times. The junction and the germline gene differ at one end; a read error may be behind it. The rearrangement uses TRBV5-1 and TRBJ2-5, with D perhaps TRBD1 (6 bases). CDR1 is SGHRS, CDR2 YFSETQ, per germline. The CDR3 has 14 amino acids. CDR3 DNA sequence: TGCGCCACCAGCCCCGGGACACAGCAAGAGACCCAGTACTTC. It codes for CATSPGTQQETQYF.

V gene TRBV6-2 or TRBV6-3 combines with J gene TRBJ1-2; D perhaps matches TRBD1 (5 bases). The CDR3 sequence is 12 residues long. CDR1 is MNHEY, CDR2 SVGEGT, per germline. V lost 0 bases and J lost 8, with 7 bases in between. In DNA, the CDR3 is TGTGCCAGCAGTTACTCGAGGGGCGGCTACACCTTC. As protein: CASSYSRGGYTF.

The chain links TRBV15 to TRBJ2-7; a weak D match, TRBD2 (5 bases). Germline V CDR1 and CDR2: LNHNV, YYDKDF (reference sequence). The V gene lost 5 bases and the J gene lost 0 bases, with 11 bases spanning the gap. CDR3 length: 14 residues. DNA of the CDR3: TGTGCCACCAGCGTAACTAGGAGCTCCTACGAGCAGTACTTC. Encoded protein: CATSVTRSSYEQYF.

This rearrangement joins TRBV20-1 to TRBJ2-7; weak D call: TRBD2 (7 bases). Looked up from germline, CDR1 is DFQATT and CDR2 is SNEGSKA (reference sequence). The CDR3 contains 15 residues. V shed 3 bases and J shed 4 bases, with 19 bases lying between them. CDR3 in DNA: TGCAGTGCTAGTCGGGAAGGGGGGGGGCGTTACGAGCAGTACTTC. Translation gives CSASREGGGRYEQYF.